Detailed here is one TCR beta chain. A second roughly 7 to 11 cycle PCR used barcoded and J-beta primers. Samples each returned at least 3 million CDR3-containing paired-end reads. Each CDR3 protein gets one entry after TCRdb re-called the 5' RACE reads with MiXCR. The sample carries 1.5 million to 2 million distinct CDR3 sequences, 49% recorded once. Each sample had at least 6 million PBMCs isolated. Total RNA was extracted at no less than 6 micrograms per sample. The data originate from a study of blood T cells in healthy people across ages. The overall study: Per two T cells, about one barcoded beta molecule was captured through template switching.

V lost 3 bases to trimming and J lost 3 bases, with 16 bases between them. CDR3 length: 16 residues. Germline values: CDR1 MNHEY, CDR2 SMNVEV (reference sequence). The specimen was blood. The source of this sequence is a woman aged 40 to 50 in good health. V is TRBV27 and J is TRBJ2-3; D may be TRBD1 (6 bases). The CDR3 DNA reads TGTGCCAGCAGTTTTCAGGGGATCCTAGGGACAGATACGCAGTATTTT. Residues: CASSFQGILGTDTQYF.